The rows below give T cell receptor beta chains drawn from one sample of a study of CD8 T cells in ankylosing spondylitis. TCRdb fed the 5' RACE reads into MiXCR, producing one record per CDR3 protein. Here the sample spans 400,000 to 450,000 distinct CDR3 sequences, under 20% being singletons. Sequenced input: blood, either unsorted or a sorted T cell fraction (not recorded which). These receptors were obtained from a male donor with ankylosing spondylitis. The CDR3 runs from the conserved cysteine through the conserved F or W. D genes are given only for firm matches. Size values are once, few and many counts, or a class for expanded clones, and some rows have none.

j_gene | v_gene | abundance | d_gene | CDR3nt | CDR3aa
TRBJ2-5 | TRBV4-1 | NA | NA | TGCGCCAGCAGCCAAGGAGGAGGGGAAAGAAAGACCCAGTACTTC | CASSQGGGERKTQYF
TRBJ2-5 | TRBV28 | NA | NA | TGTGCCAGCAGTTCCGTTACCCCCGCAGAGACCCAGTACTTC | CASSSVTPAETQYF
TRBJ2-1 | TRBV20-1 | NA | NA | TGCAGTGCTAGTTTCTCCGAAGCGAACTCCTACAATGAGCAGTTCTTC | CSASFSEANSYNEQFF
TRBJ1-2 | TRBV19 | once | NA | TGTGCCAGTAGTGCAATGACGACGGGCTATGGCTACACCTTC | CASSAMTTGYGYTF
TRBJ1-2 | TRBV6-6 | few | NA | TGTGCCAGCAGTCTTTCAGGGGCGGGTGGCTACACCTTC | CASSLSGAGGYTF
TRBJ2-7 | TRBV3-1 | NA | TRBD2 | TGTGCCAGCAGCCTACAAGCGGGAGGGGCCTACGAGCAGTACTTC | CASSLQAGGAYEQYF
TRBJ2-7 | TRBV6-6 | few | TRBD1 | TGTGCCAGCAGTACAGGGGGCGACGAGCAGTACTTC | CASSTGGDEQYF
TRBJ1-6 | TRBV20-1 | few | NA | TGCAGTGCTAGAGGCCTGACGGGGCGGAGTGGTTCACCCCTCCACTTT | CSARGLTGRSGSPLHF
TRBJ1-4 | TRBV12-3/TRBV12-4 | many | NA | TGTGCCAGCAGTTTAGGACAGGCTGAAAAACTGTTTTTT | CASSLGQAEKLFF
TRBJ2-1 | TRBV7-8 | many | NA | TGTGCCAGCCTCCCCGTGGGCGTGTGGTATGAGCAGTTCTTC | CASLPVGVWYEQFF
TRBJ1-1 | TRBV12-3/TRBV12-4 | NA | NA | TGTGCCAGCAGGAGCCGGGACTCCTACACTGAAGCTTTCTTT | CASRSRDSYTEAFF